This T cell receptor beta chain is from a study of CD8 T cells in ankylosing spondylitis. Study results and limitations: Previous work reported some of these motif variants in the synovial fluid and blood of reactive arthritis. From matched ankylosing spondylitis synovial fluid, disease-linked clones were reportedly recovered at significantly enriched levels. Blood of patients with ankylosing spondylitis appeared to be characterized by a TCR beta motif of roughly eight highly homologous variants. With a CD8+ phenotype, disease-linked clones were relatively rare in peripheral blood.

Libraries of TCR beta came from quantitative 5'-RACE with molecular barcodes. One entry per CDR3 protein results from TCRdb running MiXCR on the 5' RACE reads. Here the sample spans approximately 400,000 distinct CDR3 sequences, 20% to 30% being singletons. This clonotype was counted once. Its matching antigen is unknown. Per germline, CDR1 SGHRS and CDR2 YFSETQ. CDR3 length: 16 amino acids. V gave up 2 bases and J gave up 3 bases; unmatched junction bases: 8. This sequence was found in a male donor with ankylosing spondylitis. Sequenced sample: blood, either unsorted or a sorted T cell fraction (not recorded which). The V call is TRBV5-1, the J call TRBJ2-1; TRBD2 aligns across 7 bases. The chain's CDR3 is CASSLGLTGGYNEQFF. DNA of the CDR3: TGCGCCAGCAGCTTAGGGCTGACGGGAGGCTACAATGAGCAGTTCTTC.